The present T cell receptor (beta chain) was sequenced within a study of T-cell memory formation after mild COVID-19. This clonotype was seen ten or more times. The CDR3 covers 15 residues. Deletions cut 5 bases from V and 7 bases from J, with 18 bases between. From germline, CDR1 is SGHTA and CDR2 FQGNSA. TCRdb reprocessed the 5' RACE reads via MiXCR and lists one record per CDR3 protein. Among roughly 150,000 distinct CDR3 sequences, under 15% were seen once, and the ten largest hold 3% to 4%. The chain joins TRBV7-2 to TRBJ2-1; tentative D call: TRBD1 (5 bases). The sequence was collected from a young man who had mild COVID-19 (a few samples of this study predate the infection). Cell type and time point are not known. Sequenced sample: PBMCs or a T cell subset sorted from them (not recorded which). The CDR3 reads CASSPTRAQSNEQFF. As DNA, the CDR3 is TGTGCCAGCAGCCCCACCAGGGCCCAATCGAATGAGCAGTTCTTC.